This T cell receptor (beta chain) was identified during a study of blood T cell repertoires in COVID-19. Sequenced by immunoSEQ multiplex PCR; TCRdb stores in-frame clones only, minus some. The sample includes approximately 300,000 clones, 86% of them seen just once. The TCR comes from a woman in her late teens or twenties who had recovered from COVID-19. What was sequenced was PBMCs or T cells enriched from blood (not recorded which).

CDR3 coding DNA: TGTGCCAGCTCACCCGGGACTGCCAGGTCGGGGGAGCAGTACTTC. Amino acids: CASSPGTARSGEQYF. This chain connects TRBV18 to TRBJ2-7; tentative D call: TRBD2 (6 bases). Germline CDR1 and CDR2: KGHSH and LQKENI. The germline V and J ends were trimmed by 3 bases and 7 bases, with 19 bases remaining between them. The CDR3 spans 15 residues.